The rows below give T cell receptor beta chains drawn from one sample of a study of regulatory T cells in long-lasting Graves disease. TCRdb used MiXCR to reprocess the multiplex PCR reads, holding one entry per CDR3 protein. The table includes about 360,000 distinct CDR3 sequences, roughly 16% detected once. The same sample was also studied in work on T cells in Graves' hyperthyroidism and ophthalmopathy.

The sequencing used peripheral blood mononuclear cells (PBMCs), collected at new diagnosis, from a patient treated with antithyroid drugs. The receptors were gathered from a woman younger than 30 with Graves disease. CDR3s include the opening cysteine and the closing phenylalanine or tryptophan. A D gene is named only where the DNA matches it firmly. Where a row states a size, it is once, few, many or the class of an expanded clone; other rows omit it.

>TRBV28|-|TRBJ1-5|-
TGTGCCAGCAGTTTGGGCGAGGGGGTTGAGATCCCTCAGCCCCAGCATTTT
CASSLGEGVEIPQPQHF
>TRBV20-1|TRBD2|TRBJ2-1|-
TGCAGTGCTAATCAGCGGGGGGGCTCCTACAATGAGCAGTTCTTC
CSANQRGGSYNEQFF
>TRBV20-1|TRBD1|TRBJ2-5|many
TGCAGTGCTAGGCCTACCCCCGGGACAGCAGAGACCCAGTACTTC
CSARPTPGTAETQYF
>TRBV5-4|-|TRBJ2-1|-
TGTGCCAGCAGCATCGGGACTCAGAACAATGAGCAGTTCTTC
CASSIGTQNNEQFF
>TRBV20-1|TRBD1|TRBJ2-1|few
TGCAGTGCTAGATATCCCGGACAGGGGGCTTACAATGAGCAGTTCTTC
CSARYPGQGAYNEQFF
>TRBV20-1|-|TRBJ2-7|few
TGCAGTGCCCGCCCAGGTGCTGATAGCGAGCAGTACTTC
CSARPGADSEQYF
>TRBV29-1|-|TRBJ1-1|few
TGCAGCGTTGAGCCGCGGGGGGAGACTGAAGCTTTCTTT
CSVEPRGETEAFF
>TRBV2|TRBD1|TRBJ2-7|many
TGTGCCAGCAGGCCGGGACAGGACCTGGGGGAGCAGTACTTC
CASRPGQDLGEQYF
>TRBV18|-|TRBJ2-1|-
TGTGCCAGCTCACGTAAGTTGTCTAGCTACTACAATGAGCAGTTCTTC
CASSRKLSSYYNEQFF
>TRBV10-3|-|TRBJ1-2|-
TGTGCCACCGGGGTGGCAGGCGAGAACTATGGCTACACCTTC
CATGVAGENYGYTF
>TRBV12-5|TRBD1|TRBJ2-7|-
TGTGCTAGTGGTTTCCAAGGGGTTCCGGGACAGGGCTATGACGAGCAGTACTTC
CASGFQGVPGQGYDEQYF
>TRBV3-1|-|TRBJ1-3|many
TGTGCCAGCAGCCAAGGGACAGTCTATGGAAACACCATATATTTT
CASSQGTVYGNTIYF
>TRBV28|-|TRBJ1-6|many
TGTGCCAGCAGCTCCTTATCGGCAGGGATGGGGTCACCCCTCCACTTT
CASSSLSAGMGSPLHF
>TRBV6-1|-|TRBJ1-1|many
TGTGCCAGCAGTCCGGGAGCAGGGATGAACACTGAAGCTTTCTTT
CASSPGAGMNTEAFF
>TRBV12-3/TRBV12-4|-|TRBJ2-2|few
TGTGCCAGCAGTTTAGAGGCCAGGGGGGAAAAGAACACCGGGGAGCTGTTTTTT
CASSLEARGEKNTGELFF
>TRBV30|-|TRBJ2-3|many
TGTGCCTATAAACCCCTTTCGGATACGCAGTATTTT
CAYKPLSDTQYF
>TRBV5-6|-|TRBJ2-3|few
TGTGCCAGCAGCTTGGCTTTTGATACGCAGTATTTT
CASSLAFDTQYF
>TRBV6-1|-|TRBJ2-1|many
TGTGCCAGCAGCCCACGAGGGACGCACAATGAGCAGTTCTTC
CASSPRGTHNEQFF
>TRBV12-3/TRBV12-4|-|TRBJ1-2|many
TGTGCCAGCGGCAGGGAAGTCCCCGGTGGCTACACCTTC
CASGREVPGGYTF